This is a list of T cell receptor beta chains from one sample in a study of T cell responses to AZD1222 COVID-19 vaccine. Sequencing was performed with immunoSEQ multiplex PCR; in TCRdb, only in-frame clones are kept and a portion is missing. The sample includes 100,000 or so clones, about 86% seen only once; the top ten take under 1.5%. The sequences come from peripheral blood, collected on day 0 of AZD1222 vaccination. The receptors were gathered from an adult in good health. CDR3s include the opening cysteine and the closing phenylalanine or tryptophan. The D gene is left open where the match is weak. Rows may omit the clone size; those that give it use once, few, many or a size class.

CDR3 protein: CASSEWGRGKTEAFF
CDR3 DNA: TGTGCCAGCAGTGAATGGGGCAGGGGAAAGACTGAAGCTTTCTTT
clone size: .
D gene: .
V gene: TRBV25-1
J gene: TRBJ1-1
CDR3 length: 15

CDR3 protein: CSASRGVSGSYNEQFF
CDR3 DNA: TGCAGTGCTAGTAGGGGAGTCAGTGGCTCCTACAATGAGCAGTTCTTC
clone size: .
D gene: .
V gene: TRBV20-1
J gene: TRBJ2-1
CDR3 length: 16

CDR3 protein: CASSLYVSVGEQFF
CDR3 DNA: TGTGCCAGCAGTTTATACGTCTCCGTCGGGGAGCAGTTCTTC
clone size: .
D gene: .
V gene: TRBV27
J gene: TRBJ2-1
CDR3 length: 14

CDR3 protein: CASSLTGPDTQYF
CDR3 DNA: TGTGCCAGCAGCTTAACGGGGCCAGATACGCAGTATTTT
clone size: .
D gene: .
V gene: TRBV7-3
J gene: TRBJ2-3
CDR3 length: 13

CDR3 protein: CASSIGTGSEAFF
CDR3 DNA: TGTGCCAGTAGTATAGGGACGGGCTCTGAAGCTTTCTTT
clone size: once
D gene: .
V gene: TRBV19
J gene: TRBJ1-1
CDR3 length: 13

CDR3 protein: CATSSDIRAPEAFF
CDR3 DNA: TGTGCCACCAGCAGCGACATCCGGGCTCCTGAAGCTTTCTTT
clone size: .
D gene: .
V gene: TRBV15
J gene: TRBJ1-1
CDR3 length: 14

CDR3 protein: CASRLQGTSTEAFF
CDR3 DNA: TGTGCCAGCAGATTACAGGGTACGAGCACTGAAGCTTTCTTT
clone size: few
D gene: .
V gene: TRBV28
J gene: TRBJ1-1
CDR3 length: 14

CDR3 protein: CASSPGGRENTEAFF
CDR3 DNA: TGTGCCAGCTCACCGGGGGGGAGGGAGAACACTGAAGCTTTCTTT
clone size: .
D gene: .
V gene: TRBV18
J gene: TRBJ1-1
CDR3 length: 15

CDR3 protein: CAWGPGRGGGNTIYF
CDR3 DNA: TGTGCCTGGGGCCCAGGACGGGGAGGTGGAAACACCATATATTTT
clone size: once
D gene: .
V gene: TRBV30
J gene: TRBJ1-3
CDR3 length: 15

CDR3 protein: CASSLAAQVGEKLFF
CDR3 DNA: TGTGCCAGCAGCTTAGCGGCGCAGGTCGGGGAAAAACTGTTTTTT
clone size: .
D gene: .
V gene: TRBV7-2
J gene: TRBJ1-4
CDR3 length: 15

CDR3 protein: CASSLGGGSSGANVLTF
CDR3 DNA: TGTGCCAGCAGCTTAGGGGGCGGGAGTTCTGGGGCCAACGTCCTGACTTTC
clone size: .
D gene: TRBD2
V gene: TRBV7-8
J gene: TRBJ2-6
CDR3 length: 17

CDR3 protein: CSVDGADMNTEAFF
CDR3 DNA: TGCAGCGTTGATGGGGCAGACATGAACACTGAAGCTTTCTTT
clone size: .
D gene: .
V gene: TRBV29-1
J gene: TRBJ1-1
CDR3 length: 14

CDR3 protein: CASSYSAPGTGDGYTF
CDR3 DNA: TGTGCCAGCAGTTACTCCGCCCCCGGGACAGGGGATGGCTACACCTTC
clone size: .
D gene: TRBD1
V gene: TRBV28
J gene: TRBJ1-2
CDR3 length: 16

CDR3 protein: CASSPRGTANTEAFF
CDR3 DNA: TGTGCCAGCAGTCCCAGGGGGACAGCTAACACTGAAGCTTTCTTT
clone size: .
D gene: TRBD1
V gene: TRBV6-2/TRBV6-3
J gene: TRBJ1-1
CDR3 length: 15

CDR3 protein: CASSYAEEQYF
CDR3 DNA: TGTGCCAGCAGTTACGCGGAGGAGCAGTACTTC
clone size: .
D gene: .
V gene: TRBV6-5
J gene: TRBJ2-7
CDR3 length: 11

CDR3 protein: CASSLSLLTGGEQYF
CDR3 DNA: TGTGCCAGCAGTTTATCCCTCTTGACAGGGGGCGAGCAGTACTTC
clone size: .
D gene: TRBD1
V gene: TRBV28
J gene: TRBJ2-7
CDR3 length: 15

CDR3 protein: CASSRTAAYNEQFF
CDR3 DNA: TGTGCCAGCAGTCGGACTGCCGCTTACAATGAGCAGTTCTTC
clone size: .
D gene: .
V gene: TRBV6-5
J gene: TRBJ2-1
CDR3 length: 14

CDR3 protein: CATSSEGHLDTIYF
CDR3 DNA: TGTGCCACCAGCAGTGAAGGACATTTAGACACCATATATTTT
clone size: .
D gene: .
V gene: TRBV15
J gene: TRBJ1-3
CDR3 length: 14

CDR3 protein: CSVDEGGNEQFF
CDR3 DNA: TGCAGCGTTGATGAGGGAGGGAATGAGCAGTTCTTC
clone size: .
D gene: TRBD2
V gene: TRBV29-1
J gene: TRBJ2-1
CDR3 length: 12

CDR3 protein: CASSASGGLDSPLHF
CDR3 DNA: TGTGCCAGCAGCGCCTCTGGAGGGTTAGATTCACCCCTCCACTTT
clone size: once
D gene: .
V gene: TRBV7-2
J gene: TRBJ1-6
CDR3 length: 15

CDR3 protein: CASSFLLRQDGRTNGYTF
CDR3 DNA: TGTGCCAGCAGTTTTCTGCTACGACAGGACGGAAGAACGAATGGCTACACCTTC
clone size: .
D gene: .
V gene: TRBV28
J gene: TRBJ1-2
CDR3 length: 18

CDR3 protein: CAISEGGRDYGYTF
CDR3 DNA: TGTGCCATCAGTGAAGGAGGGAGGGACTATGGCTACACCTTC
clone size: .
D gene: .
V gene: TRBV10-3
J gene: TRBJ1-2
CDR3 length: 14

CDR3 protein: CASSIRHGGEAFF
CDR3 DNA: TGTGCCAGCAGCATTCGACACGGCGGTGAAGCTTTCTTT
clone size: .
D gene: .
V gene: TRBV5-4
J gene: TRBJ1-1
CDR3 length: 13

CDR3 protein: CASSVTGSGNTIYF
CDR3 DNA: TGCGCCAGCAGCGTGACAGGATCTGGAAACACCATATATTTT
clone size: .
D gene: .
V gene: TRBV5-1
J gene: TRBJ1-3
CDR3 length: 14

CDR3 protein: CASPHWGMNIQYF
CDR3 DNA: TGTGCCAGCCCTCACTGGGGCATGAACATTCAGTACTTC
clone size: .
D gene: .
V gene: TRBV27
J gene: TRBJ2-4
CDR3 length: 13

CDR3 protein: CASSLAGRETQYF
CDR3 DNA: TGTGCCAGCAGCCTAGCGGGGCGAGAGACCCAGTACTTC
clone size: .
D gene: TRBD2
V gene: TRBV5-6
J gene: TRBJ2-5
CDR3 length: 13

CDR3 protein: CASSYETNEGNTIYF
CDR3 DNA: TGTGCCAGCAGTTACGAAACGAATGAGGGGAACACCATATATTTT
clone size: .
D gene: .
V gene: TRBV6-5
J gene: TRBJ1-3
CDR3 length: 15

CDR3 protein: CASSPGTQYGYTF
CDR3 DNA: TGTGCCAGCAGTCCCGGGACTCAGTATGGCTACACCTTC
clone size: .
D gene: .
V gene: TRBV9
J gene: TRBJ1-2
CDR3 length: 13

CDR3 protein: CSASGTFDSPLHF
CDR3 DNA: TGCAGTGCTAGTGGGACATTTGATTCACCCCTCCACTTT
clone size: .
D gene: .
V gene: TRBV20-1
J gene: TRBJ1-6
CDR3 length: 13

CDR3 protein: CASSQVEGSGNTIYF
CDR3 DNA: TGTGCCAGCAGCCAAGTTGAAGGCTCTGGAAACACCATATATTTT
clone size: once
D gene: .
V gene: TRBV4-2
J gene: TRBJ1-3
CDR3 length: 15

CDR3 protein: CSVTSGLSTDTQYF
CDR3 DNA: TGCAGCGTGACTAGCGGGCTTAGCACAGATACGCAGTATTTT
clone size: .
D gene: TRBD2
V gene: TRBV29-1
J gene: TRBJ2-3
CDR3 length: 14

CDR3 protein: CAWSDSSNQPQHF
CDR3 DNA: TGTGCCTGGAGCGACAGTAGCAATCAGCCCCAGCATTTT
clone size: .
D gene: .
V gene: TRBV30
J gene: TRBJ1-5
CDR3 length: 13

CDR3 protein: CATSPRDRLGNEKLFF
CDR3 DNA: TGTGCCACCAGTCCCCGGGACAGGTTAGGTAATGAAAAACTGTTTTTT
clone size: .
D gene: TRBD1
V gene: TRBV15
J gene: TRBJ1-4
CDR3 length: 16

CDR3 protein: CAWLRRVGEQYF
CDR3 DNA: TGTGCCTGGCTAAGAAGAGTGGGCGAGCAGTACTTC
clone size: .
D gene: .
V gene: TRBV30
J gene: TRBJ2-7
CDR3 length: 12

CDR3 protein: CASSPGVDGYTF
CDR3 DNA: TGTGCCAGCAGTCCGGGGGTGGATGGCTACACCTTC
clone size: .
D gene: .
V gene: TRBV2
J gene: TRBJ1-2
CDR3 length: 12

CDR3 protein: CASSTRGLNQPQHF
CDR3 DNA: TGTGCCAGCAGCACCCGAGGGTTAAATCAGCCCCAGCATTTT
clone size: .
D gene: .
V gene: TRBV7-2
J gene: TRBJ1-5
CDR3 length: 14

CDR3 protein: CASSPTGGTSYEQYF
CDR3 DNA: TGTGCCAGCTCACCGACAGGGGGTACCAGCTACGAGCAGTACTTC
clone size: .
D gene: TRBD1
V gene: TRBV18
J gene: TRBJ2-7
CDR3 length: 15

CDR3 protein: CATRQRTNTEAFF
CDR3 DNA: TGTGCCACCAGACAGCGAACGAACACTGAAGCTTTCTTT
clone size: .
D gene: .
V gene: TRBV6-5
J gene: TRBJ1-1
CDR3 length: 13

CDR3 protein: CASSPAIDRLTGEQYF
CDR3 DNA: TGTGCCAGCAGCCCGGCGATAGACAGATTAACGGGCGAGCAGTACTTC
clone size: once
D gene: .
V gene: TRBV5-5
J gene: TRBJ2-7
CDR3 length: 16

CDR3 protein: CASSPSPSGNEQFF
CDR3 DNA: TGTGCCAGCAGTCCCTCCCCTAGCGGCAATGAGCAGTTCTTC
clone size: once
D gene: TRBD2
V gene: TRBV6-5
J gene: TRBJ2-1
CDR3 length: 14

CDR3 protein: CASSYGLGGKSYEQYF
CDR3 DNA: TGTGCCAGCAGTTACGGCTTAGGTGGGAAGTCCTACGAGCAGTACTTC
clone size: .
D gene: .
V gene: TRBV6-5
J gene: TRBJ2-7
CDR3 length: 16

CDR3 protein: CASSSTGQGAQPQHF
CDR3 DNA: TGTGCCAGCAGCTCGACCGGACAGGGAGCACAGCCCCAGCATTTT
clone size: .
D gene: TRBD1
V gene: TRBV7-2
J gene: TRBJ1-5
CDR3 length: 15

CDR3 protein: CAWSLGNSYGYTF
CDR3 DNA: TGTGCCTGGAGCCTGGGGAATTCCTATGGCTACACCTTC
clone size: once
D gene: .
V gene: TRBV30
J gene: TRBJ1-2
CDR3 length: 13

CDR3 protein: CASSQDVDRGYNEQFF
CDR3 DNA: TGCGCCAGCAGCCAAGATGTGGACAGGGGATACAATGAGCAGTTCTTC
clone size: .
D gene: TRBD1
V gene: TRBV4-3
J gene: TRBJ2-1
CDR3 length: 16

CDR3 protein: CASSYGQTNEKLFF
CDR3 DNA: TGTGCCAGCAGTTACGGGCAGACTAATGAAAAACTGTTTTTT
clone size: .
D gene: .
V gene: TRBV6-5
J gene: TRBJ1-4
CDR3 length: 14

CDR3 protein: CASSQDAGTASEAFF
CDR3 DNA: TGTGCCAGCAGCCAAGATGCCGGGACAGCAAGTGAAGCTTTCTTT
clone size: .
D gene: TRBD1
V gene: TRBV3-1/TRBV3-2
J gene: TRBJ1-1
CDR3 length: 15

CDR3 protein: CASPSQGDGYTF
CDR3 DNA: TGTGCCAGCCCAAGCCAGGGGGATGGCTACACCTTC
clone size: .
D gene: TRBD1
V gene: TRBV7-2
J gene: TRBJ1-2
CDR3 length: 12